Listed below are T cell receptor beta chains from one sample, sequenced in a study of patients and donors after allogeneic stem cell transplantation. TCRdb processed the RT-PCR reads anew with MiXCR; each CDR3 protein has one entry. The sample has roughly 940,000 distinct CDR3 sequences; roughly 17% are singletons. Specimen: blood, either unsorted or a sorted T cell fraction (not recorded which). All receptors come from a human donor who was either an allogeneic HSCT recipient or a stem cell or donor lymphocyte infusion donor (not recorded which). It is not recorded whose cells these are; they may come from a transplant donor. Both conserved end residues are part of each CDR3. A D gene is named only where the DNA matches it firmly. The size of a clone is reported for some rows only, either as once, few or many, or as a class for expanded clones.

len: 14; d_gene: .; j_gene: TRBJ2-6; abundance: .; v_gene: TRBV7-2; CDR3nt: TGTGCCAGCAGCTTTGTCCGTGGGGCCAACGTCCTGACTTTC; CDR3aa: CASSFVRGANVLTF
len: 16; d_gene: .; j_gene: TRBJ2-3; abundance: few; v_gene: TRBV6-1; CDR3nt: TGTGCCAGCATGCAATCCAGCGGAGCCCCCTCCCCGGAGCAGTATTTT; CDR3aa: CASMQSSGAPSPEQYF
len: 14; d_gene: TRBD1; j_gene: TRBJ1-4; abundance: many; v_gene: TRBV29-1; CDR3nt: TGCAGCGTTGCGGCGACAGGGGAATATGAAAAACTGTTTTTT; CDR3aa: CSVAATGEYEKLFF
len: 13; d_gene: .; j_gene: TRBJ1-2; abundance: .; v_gene: TRBV3-1; CDR3nt: TGTGCCAGCAGCCAAGCTGGTGAATATGGCTACACCTTC; CDR3aa: CASSQAGEYGYTF
len: 14; d_gene: .; j_gene: TRBJ1-1; abundance: few; v_gene: TRBV29-1; CDR3nt: TGCAGCGTCGAACCGGGACATAGGAACACTGAAGCTTTCTTT; CDR3aa: CSVEPGHRNTEAFF
len: 12; d_gene: .; j_gene: TRBJ1-6; abundance: .; v_gene: TRBV6-5; CDR3nt: TGTGCCATCGGCACCTCAGATTCACCCCTCCACTTT; CDR3aa: CAIGTSDSPLHF
len: 14; d_gene: .; j_gene: TRBJ2-1; abundance: .; v_gene: TRBV5-1; CDR3nt: TGCGCCAGCAGCCTACTATCTCTTTCAAATGAGCAGTTCTTC; CDR3aa: CASSLLSLSNEQFF
len: 16; d_gene: TRBD2; j_gene: TRBJ2-1; abundance: few; v_gene: TRBV11-2; CDR3nt: TGTGCCAGCAGCTTAGATAGCGGGAGATTCTACAATGAGCAGTTCTTC; CDR3aa: CASSLDSGRFYNEQFF
len: 12; d_gene: .; j_gene: TRBJ1-1; abundance: few; v_gene: TRBV9; CDR3nt: TGTGCCAGCAGCGTAGATATGGGGGCAGCTTTCTTT; CDR3aa: CASSVDMGAAFF
len: 13; d_gene: .; j_gene: TRBJ1-2; abundance: .; v_gene: TRBV7-8; CDR3nt: TGTGCCAGCAGTCACCTCAGGGGCTATGGCTACACCTTC; CDR3aa: CASSHLRGYGYTF
len: 18; d_gene: TRBD2; j_gene: TRBJ2-5; abundance: .; v_gene: TRBV6-2/TRBV6-3; CDR3nt: TGTGCCAGCAGTTATCCCCTGACTAGCGCCGAGTACCAAGAGACCCAGTACTTC; CDR3aa: CASSYPLTSAEYQETQYF
len: 14; d_gene: TRBD1; j_gene: TRBJ2-5; abundance: .; v_gene: TRBV12-3/TRBV12-4; CDR3nt: TGTGCCAGCAGTTCATGGGACAGCCAAGAGACCCAGTACTTC; CDR3aa: CASSSWDSQETQYF
len: 14; d_gene: TRBD1; j_gene: TRBJ2-7; abundance: many; v_gene: TRBV12-3/TRBV12-4; CDR3nt: TGTGCCAGCAGAACCGGGACAGGGCCCTACGAGCAGTACTTC; CDR3aa: CASRTGTGPYEQYF
len: 18; d_gene: .; j_gene: TRBJ2-5; abundance: few; v_gene: TRBV27; CDR3nt: TGTGCCAGCAGTTTATACCCCCCCCTATTAGCGTCCCGGGAGACCCAGTACTTC; CDR3aa: CASSLYPPLLASRETQYF
len: 14; d_gene: .; j_gene: TRBJ2-7; abundance: many; v_gene: TRBV7-2; CDR3nt: TGTGCCAGCAGCTTCGGTGGAATTTCCTACGAGCAGTACTTC; CDR3aa: CASSFGGISYEQYF
len: 14; d_gene: .; j_gene: TRBJ1-1; abundance: .; v_gene: TRBV5-1; CDR3nt: TGCGCCAGCAGCTGGGGACAAATTAACACTGAAGCTTTCTTT; CDR3aa: CASSWGQINTEAFF
len: 13; d_gene: .; j_gene: TRBJ1-1; abundance: few; v_gene: TRBV2; CDR3nt: TGTGCCAGCAGGGGGGGGCTTTCGGCTGAAGCTTTCTTT; CDR3aa: CASRGGLSAEAFF
len: 15; d_gene: .; j_gene: TRBJ2-6; abundance: few; v_gene: TRBV12-3/TRBV12-4; CDR3nt: TGTGCCAGCAGAGACACCGGAAGGGGGGCCAACGTCCTGACTTTC; CDR3aa: CASRDTGRGANVLTF
len: 17; d_gene: .; j_gene: TRBJ2-4; abundance: few; v_gene: TRBV15; CDR3nt: TGTGCCACCAGCCGCGCCCTCACGACATCGGGATTGGACATTCAGTACTTC; CDR3aa: CATSRALTTSGLDIQYF
len: 14; d_gene: .; j_gene: TRBJ1-1; abundance: few; v_gene: TRBV6-5; CDR3nt: TGTGCCAGCAGTTACTTCGGGGGCGGGACTGAAGCTTTCTTT; CDR3aa: CASSYFGGGTEAFF
len: 19; d_gene: .; j_gene: TRBJ2-1; abundance: few; v_gene: TRBV10-3; CDR3nt: TGTGCCATCAGTGAGTCGCGACATCCGGGACGTGCCTCCTACAATGAGCAGTTCTTC; CDR3aa: CAISESRHPGRASYNEQFF
len: 14; d_gene: .; j_gene: TRBJ2-5; abundance: few; v_gene: TRBV20-1; CDR3nt: TGCAGTGCTAGAGATGTCACTTCCCAAGAGACCCAGTACTTC; CDR3aa: CSARDVTSQETQYF
len: 14; d_gene: .; j_gene: TRBJ1-2; abundance: few; v_gene: TRBV6-2/TRBV6-3; CDR3nt: TGTGCCAGCAACCCCGCGGGTTCTAACTATGGCTACACCTTC; CDR3aa: CASNPAGSNYGYTF
len: 14; d_gene: .; j_gene: TRBJ2-1; abundance: many; v_gene: TRBV5-1; CDR3nt: TGCGCCAGCAGCTTAATGGGGGGAGTGAATGAGCAGTTCTTC; CDR3aa: CASSLMGGVNEQFF
len: 14; d_gene: .; j_gene: TRBJ1-1; abundance: .; v_gene: TRBV6-1; CDR3nt: TGTGCCAGCACTCCTTACCGCAAGGGGACTGAAGCTTTCTTT; CDR3aa: CASTPYRKGTEAFF
len: 16; d_gene: .; j_gene: TRBJ1-5; abundance: few; v_gene: TRBV12-5; CDR3nt: TGTGCTAGTGGTTTATATGGCCAGAGCCTCAATCAGCCCCAGCATTTT; CDR3aa: CASGLYGQSLNQPQHF
len: 15; d_gene: .; j_gene: TRBJ1-4; abundance: .; v_gene: TRBV3-1; CDR3nt: TGTGCCAGCAGCCCCCGGTTGGCGCGGAATGAAAAACTGTTTTTT; CDR3aa: CASSPRLARNEKLFF
len: 16; d_gene: TRBD1; j_gene: TRBJ2-2; abundance: .; v_gene: TRBV7-2; CDR3nt: TGTGCCAGCAGCCCAGACAGGGGGCGGCGGACCGGGGAGCTGTTTTTT; CDR3aa: CASSPDRGRRTGELFF
len: 14; d_gene: .; j_gene: TRBJ1-3; abundance: .; v_gene: TRBV5-1; CDR3nt: TGCGCCAGCAGCTTCGAGGGTTCTGGAAACACCATATATTTT; CDR3aa: CASSFEGSGNTIYF
len: 17; d_gene: .; j_gene: TRBJ2-1; abundance: .; v_gene: TRBV9; CDR3nt: TGTGCCAGCAGCGTAGATAGGGGCGGAGGGTTCTACAATGAGCAGTTCTTC; CDR3aa: CASSVDRGGGFYNEQFF
len: 15; d_gene: .; j_gene: TRBJ2-4; abundance: few; v_gene: TRBV6-2/TRBV6-3; CDR3nt: TGTGCCAGCAGGGCTCTAAGGAGGGAGAGAGGTCTTCAGTACTTC; CDR3aa: CASRALRRERGLQYF
len: 15; d_gene: .; j_gene: TRBJ2-3; abundance: many; v_gene: TRBV29-1; CDR3nt: TGCAGCGTTGACGAGGACAGGGAGGGCACGAATACGCAGTATTTT; CDR3aa: CSVDEDREGTNTQYF
len: 17; d_gene: .; j_gene: TRBJ1-6; abundance: .; v_gene: TRBV12-3/TRBV12-4; CDR3nt: TGTGCCAGCACTTTGGGTAGGGGGGGCTCCTATAATTCACCCCTCCACTTT; CDR3aa: CASTLGRGGSYNSPLHF
len: 15; d_gene: TRBD1; j_gene: TRBJ1-1; abundance: .; v_gene: TRBV12-3/TRBV12-4; CDR3nt: TGTGCCAGCAGCCCAAGAAAGACAGGGCGTGGTGAAGCTTTCTTT; CDR3aa: CASSPRKTGRGEAFF
len: 12; d_gene: .; j_gene: TRBJ2-2; abundance: few; v_gene: TRBV7-9; CDR3nt: TGTGCCAGCAGTTTCAGCGGCGGGGAGCTGTTTTTT; CDR3aa: CASSFSGGELFF
len: 17; d_gene: .; j_gene: TRBJ2-2; abundance: .; v_gene: TRBV3-1; CDR3nt: TGTGCCAGCAGCCAAGAAGGCCTAGCAACGAACACCGGGGAGCTGTTTTTT; CDR3aa: CASSQEGLATNTGELFF
len: 13; d_gene: .; j_gene: TRBJ2-3; abundance: .; v_gene: TRBV5-5; CDR3nt: TGTGCCAGCAGCCCACAGGAGGGAGATACGCAGTATTTT; CDR3aa: CASSPQEGDTQYF
len: 16; d_gene: .; j_gene: TRBJ2-7; abundance: .; v_gene: TRBV5-1; CDR3nt: TGCGCCAGCAGCTTGGCCATATCGGGGAGCTCCTACGACCAGTACTTC; CDR3aa: CASSLAISGSSYDQYF
len: 11; d_gene: .; j_gene: TRBJ1-1; abundance: few; v_gene: TRBV25-1; CDR3nt: TGTGCCAGCAGTGAACGGATTGAAGCTTTCTTT; CDR3aa: CASSERIEAFF
len: 14; d_gene: .; j_gene: TRBJ2-7; abundance: few; v_gene: TRBV5-1; CDR3nt: TGCGCCAGCAGCGTCGGGACGCCGACCTACGAGCAGTACTTC; CDR3aa: CASSVGTPTYEQYF
len: 14; d_gene: TRBD1; j_gene: TRBJ1-1; abundance: .; v_gene: TRBV7-9; CDR3nt: TGTGCCAGCAGCAAACCGACAGGGGCAACTGAAGCTTTCTTT; CDR3aa: CASSKPTGATEAFF
len: 15; d_gene: .; j_gene: TRBJ2-1; abundance: many; v_gene: TRBV27; CDR3nt: TGTGCCAGCAGTTTAGGTGGGGAGACCTACAATGAGCAGTTCTTC; CDR3aa: CASSLGGETYNEQFF
len: 13; d_gene: TRBD1; j_gene: TRBJ2-7; abundance: once; v_gene: TRBV20-1; CDR3nt: TGCAGTGCTCCCGCCGGGACAGGGGGCGAGCAGTACTTC; CDR3aa: CSAPAGTGGEQYF
len: 14; d_gene: TRBD1; j_gene: TRBJ2-7; abundance: few; v_gene: TRBV5-1; CDR3nt: TGCGCCAGCAGCTTGGCCGGGACAGGGGATGAGCAGTACTTC; CDR3aa: CASSLAGTGDEQYF
len: 14; d_gene: .; j_gene: TRBJ2-1; abundance: many; v_gene: TRBV5-1; CDR3nt: TGCGCCAGCAGCTACGGGCAGTCCATGAATGAGCAGTTCTTC; CDR3aa: CASSYGQSMNEQFF
len: 13; d_gene: .; j_gene: TRBJ2-7; abundance: few; v_gene: TRBV25-1; CDR3nt: TGTGCCAGCAGTGGACAGTTTTCCTACGAGCAGTACTTC; CDR3aa: CASSGQFSYEQYF
len: 17; d_gene: TRBD2; j_gene: TRBJ2-1; abundance: .; v_gene: TRBV24-1; CDR3nt: TGTGCCACCAGTGTAAGCGGGGGTACGAGCTCCTACAATGAGCAGTTCTTC; CDR3aa: CATSVSGGTSSYNEQFF
len: 14; d_gene: .; j_gene: TRBJ2-7; abundance: .; v_gene: TRBV29-1; CDR3nt: TGCAGCGTTCTACGACAGGACGCCTCCTACGAGCAGTACTTC; CDR3aa: CSVLRQDASYEQYF
len: 13; d_gene: .; j_gene: TRBJ2-7; abundance: few; v_gene: TRBV27; CDR3nt: TGTGCCAGCAGCGCTAGCGTCACCTACGAGCAGTACTTC; CDR3aa: CASSASVTYEQYF
len: 16; d_gene: .; j_gene: TRBJ2-5; abundance: .; v_gene: TRBV27; CDR3nt: TGTGCCAGCAGTTCCAAGCGGACTACCTTGGTAGGGACCCAGTACTTC; CDR3aa: CASSSKRTTLVGTQYF
len: 16; d_gene: .; j_gene: TRBJ1-1; abundance: few; v_gene: TRBV6-2/TRBV6-3; CDR3nt: TGTGCCAGCCAAACGAGGGAAGGGTTTATGAACACTGAAGCTTTCTTT; CDR3aa: CASQTREGFMNTEAFF
len: 13; d_gene: TRBD1; j_gene: TRBJ1-4; abundance: few; v_gene: TRBV29-1; CDR3nt: TGCAGCGTGTTCGGGACAGGGGATGAAAAACTGTTTTTT; CDR3aa: CSVFGTGDEKLFF